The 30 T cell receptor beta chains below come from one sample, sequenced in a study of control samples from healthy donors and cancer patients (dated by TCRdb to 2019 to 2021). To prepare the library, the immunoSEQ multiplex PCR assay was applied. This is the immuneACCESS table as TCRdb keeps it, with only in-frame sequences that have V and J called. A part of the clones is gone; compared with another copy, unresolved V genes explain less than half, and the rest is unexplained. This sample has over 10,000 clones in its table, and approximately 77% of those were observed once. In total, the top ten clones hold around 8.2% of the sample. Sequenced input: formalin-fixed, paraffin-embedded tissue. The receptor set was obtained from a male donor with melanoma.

CDR3 region: CARDDRDVVEQYF. As DNA, the CDR3 is TGTGCCAGAGACGACAGGGACGTTGTGGAGCAGTACTTC. The V gene is TRBV21-1, the J gene TRBJ2-7; the table names TRBD1, a call not compared with the DNA. TRBV21-1 is labeled a pseudogene. There are 13 residues in the CDR3.

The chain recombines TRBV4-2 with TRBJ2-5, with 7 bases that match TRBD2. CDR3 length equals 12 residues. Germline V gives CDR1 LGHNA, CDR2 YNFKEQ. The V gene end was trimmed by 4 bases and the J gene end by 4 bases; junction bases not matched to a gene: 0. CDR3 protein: CASSPGGETQYF. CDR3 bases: TGTGCCAGCAGCCCGGGGGGAGAGACCCAGTACTTC.

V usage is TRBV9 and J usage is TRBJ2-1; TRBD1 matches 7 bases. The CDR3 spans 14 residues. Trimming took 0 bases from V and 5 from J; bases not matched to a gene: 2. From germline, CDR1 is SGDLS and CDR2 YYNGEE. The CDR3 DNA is TGTGCCAGCAGCGTAGGACAGGGTCACAATGAGCAGTTCTTC. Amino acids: CASSVGQGHNEQFF.

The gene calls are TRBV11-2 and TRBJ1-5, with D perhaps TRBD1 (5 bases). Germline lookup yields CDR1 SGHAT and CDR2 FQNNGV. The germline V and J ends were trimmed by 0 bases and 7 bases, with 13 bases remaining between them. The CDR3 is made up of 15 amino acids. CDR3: CASSLDMGGRQPQHF. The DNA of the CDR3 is TGTGCCAGCAGCTTAGATATGGGGGGTCGGCAGCCCCAGCATTTT.

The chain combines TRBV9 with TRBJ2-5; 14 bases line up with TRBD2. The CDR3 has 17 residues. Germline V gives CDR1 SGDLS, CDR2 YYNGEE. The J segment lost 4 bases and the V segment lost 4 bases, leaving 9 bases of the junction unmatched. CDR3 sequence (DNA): TGTGCCAGCAGCTCAGGGACTAGCGGGGGATTACGAGAGACCCAGTACTTC. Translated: CASSSGTSGGLRETQYF.

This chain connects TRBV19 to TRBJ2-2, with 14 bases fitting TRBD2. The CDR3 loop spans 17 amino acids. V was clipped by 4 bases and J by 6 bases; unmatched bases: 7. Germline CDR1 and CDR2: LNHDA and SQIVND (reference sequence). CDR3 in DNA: TGTGCCAGTAGTAAGGGACTAGCGGGGGTATTGTCCGGGGAGCTGTTTTTT. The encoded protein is CASSKGLAGVLSGELFF.

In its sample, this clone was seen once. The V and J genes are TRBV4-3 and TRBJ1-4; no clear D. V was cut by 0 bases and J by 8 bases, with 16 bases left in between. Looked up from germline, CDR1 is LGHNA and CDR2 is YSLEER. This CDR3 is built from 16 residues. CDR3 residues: CASSQDRGQTWEKLFF. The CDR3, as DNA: TGCGCCAGCAGCCAAGACCGCGGGCAAACCTGGGAAAAACTGTTTTTT.

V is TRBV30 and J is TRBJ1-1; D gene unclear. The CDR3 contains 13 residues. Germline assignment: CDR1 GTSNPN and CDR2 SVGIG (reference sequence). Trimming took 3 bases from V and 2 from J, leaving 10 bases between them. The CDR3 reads CAWSPWQNTEAFF. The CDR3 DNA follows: TGTGCCTGGAGCCCTTGGCAAAACACTGAAGCTTTCTTT. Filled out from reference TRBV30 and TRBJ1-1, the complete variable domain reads SQTIHQWPATLVQPVGSPLSLECTVEGTSNPNLYWYRQAAGRGLQLLFYSVGIGQISSEVPQNLSASRPQDRQFILSSKKLLLSDSGFYLCAWSPWQNTEAFFGQGTRLTVV.

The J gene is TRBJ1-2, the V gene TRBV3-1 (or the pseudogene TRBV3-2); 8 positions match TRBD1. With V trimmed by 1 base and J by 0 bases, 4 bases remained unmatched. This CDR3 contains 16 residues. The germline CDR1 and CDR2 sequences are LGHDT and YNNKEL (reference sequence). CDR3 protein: CASSQVWTGTNYGYTF. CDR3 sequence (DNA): TGTGCCAGCAGCCAAGTTTGGACAGGGACTAACTATGGCTACACCTTC.

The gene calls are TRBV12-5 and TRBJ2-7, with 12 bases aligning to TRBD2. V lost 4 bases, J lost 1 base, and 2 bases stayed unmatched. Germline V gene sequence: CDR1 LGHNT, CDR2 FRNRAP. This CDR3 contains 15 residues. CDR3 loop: CASGSGLAGSYEQYF. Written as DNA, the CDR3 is TGTGCTAGTGGTTCCGGACTAGCGGGGTCCTACGAGCAGTACTTC. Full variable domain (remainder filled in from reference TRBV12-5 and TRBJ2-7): DARVTQTPRHKVTEMGQEVTMRCQPILGHNTVFWYRQTMMQGLELLAYFRNRAPLDDSGMPKDRFSAEMPDATLATLKIQPSEPRDSAVYFCASGSGLAGSYEQYFGPGTRLTVT.

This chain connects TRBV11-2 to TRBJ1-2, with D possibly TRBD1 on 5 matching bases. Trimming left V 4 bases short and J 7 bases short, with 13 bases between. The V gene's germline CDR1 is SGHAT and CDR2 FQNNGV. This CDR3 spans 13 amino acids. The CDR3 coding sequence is TGTGCCAGCAGCTGGGGGTCAACCGCTGGCTACACCTTC. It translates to CASSWGSTAGYTF.

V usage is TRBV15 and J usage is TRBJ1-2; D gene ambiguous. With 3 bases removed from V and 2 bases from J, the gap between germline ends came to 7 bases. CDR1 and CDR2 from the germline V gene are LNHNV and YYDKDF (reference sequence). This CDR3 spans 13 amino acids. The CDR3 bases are TGTGCCACCAGCAGCACGAAGAACTATGGCTACACCTTC. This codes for CATSSTKNYGYTF.

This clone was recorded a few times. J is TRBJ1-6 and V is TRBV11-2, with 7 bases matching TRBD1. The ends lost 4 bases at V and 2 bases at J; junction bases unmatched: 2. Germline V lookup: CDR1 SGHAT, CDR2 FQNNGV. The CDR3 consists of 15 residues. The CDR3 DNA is TGTGCCAGCAGCTCTGGACAGGCCTATAATTCACCCCTCCACTTT. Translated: CASSSGQAYNSPLHF.

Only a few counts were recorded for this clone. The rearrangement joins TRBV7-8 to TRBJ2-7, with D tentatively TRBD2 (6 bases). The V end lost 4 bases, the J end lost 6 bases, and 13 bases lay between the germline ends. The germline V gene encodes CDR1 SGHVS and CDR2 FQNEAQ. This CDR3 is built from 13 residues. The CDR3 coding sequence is TGTGCCAGCAGCTACATTACGGGAGCCGAGCAGTACTTC. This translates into CASSYITGAEQYF. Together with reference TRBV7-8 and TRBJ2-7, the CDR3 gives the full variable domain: GAGVSQSPRYKVAKRGQDVALRCDPISGHVSLFWYQQALGQGPEFLTYFQNEAQLDKSGLPSDRFFAERPEGSVSTLKIQRTQQEDSAVYLCASSYITGAEQYFGPGTRLTVT.

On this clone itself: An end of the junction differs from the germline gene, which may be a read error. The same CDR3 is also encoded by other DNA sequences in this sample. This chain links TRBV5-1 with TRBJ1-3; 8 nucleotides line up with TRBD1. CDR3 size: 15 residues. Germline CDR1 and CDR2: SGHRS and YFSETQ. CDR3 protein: CASSTDRGSGNTIYF. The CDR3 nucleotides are TGTGCCAGCAGCACCGACAGGGGCTCTGGAAACACCATATATTTT.

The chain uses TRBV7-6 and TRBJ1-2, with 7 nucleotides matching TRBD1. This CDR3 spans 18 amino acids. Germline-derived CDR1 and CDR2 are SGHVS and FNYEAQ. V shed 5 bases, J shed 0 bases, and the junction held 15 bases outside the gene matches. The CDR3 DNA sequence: TGTGCCAGCAGCCTAACAAACCAAGGGGGCCATCCTAACTATGGCTACACCTTC. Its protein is CASSLTNQGGHPNYGYTF.

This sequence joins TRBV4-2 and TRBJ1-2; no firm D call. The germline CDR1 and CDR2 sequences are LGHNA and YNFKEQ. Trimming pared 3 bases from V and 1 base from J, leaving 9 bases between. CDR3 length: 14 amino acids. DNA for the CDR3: TGTGCCAGCAGCCAGGAAAACAGTAACTATGGCTACACCTTC. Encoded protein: CASSQENSNYGYTF.

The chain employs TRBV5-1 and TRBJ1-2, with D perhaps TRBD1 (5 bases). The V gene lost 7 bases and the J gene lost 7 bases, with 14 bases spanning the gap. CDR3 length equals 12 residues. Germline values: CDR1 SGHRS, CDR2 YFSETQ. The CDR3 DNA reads TGCGCCAGCCGGGGCGAGATGGGTGGCTACACCTTC. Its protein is CASRGEMGGYTF.

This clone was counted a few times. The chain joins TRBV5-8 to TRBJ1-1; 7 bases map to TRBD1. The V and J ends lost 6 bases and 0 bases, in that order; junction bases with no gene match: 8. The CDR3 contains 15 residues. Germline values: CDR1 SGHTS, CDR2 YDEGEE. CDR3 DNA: TGTGCCAGCAAGTTACAGGGGAACATGAACACTGAAGCTTTCTTT. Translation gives CASKLQGNMNTEAFF.

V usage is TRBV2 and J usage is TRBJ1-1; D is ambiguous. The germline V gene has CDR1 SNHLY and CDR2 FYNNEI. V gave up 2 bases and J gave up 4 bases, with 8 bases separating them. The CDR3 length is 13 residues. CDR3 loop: CASSERGSTEAFF. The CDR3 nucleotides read TGTGCCAGCAGTGAAAGAGGGAGCACTGAAGCTTTCTTT. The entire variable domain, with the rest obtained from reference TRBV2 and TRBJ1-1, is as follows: EPEVTQTPSHQVTQMGQEVILRCVPISNHLYFYWYRQILGQKVEFLVSFYNNEISEKSEIFDDQFSVERPDGSNFTLKIRSTKLEDSAMYFCASSERGSTEAFFGQGTRLTVV.

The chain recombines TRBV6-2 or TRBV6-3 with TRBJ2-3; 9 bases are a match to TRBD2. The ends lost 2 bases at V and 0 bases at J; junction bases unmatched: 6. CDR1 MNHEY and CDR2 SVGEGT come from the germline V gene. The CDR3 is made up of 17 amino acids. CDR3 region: CASSYMRGGRSTDTQYF. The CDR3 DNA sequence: TGTGCCAGCAGTTACATGCGGGGGGGCCGGAGCACAGATACGCAGTATTTT.

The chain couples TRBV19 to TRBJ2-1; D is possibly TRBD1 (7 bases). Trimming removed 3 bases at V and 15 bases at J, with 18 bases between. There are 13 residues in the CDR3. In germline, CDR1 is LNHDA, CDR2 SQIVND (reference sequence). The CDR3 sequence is CASSILQGGGLFF. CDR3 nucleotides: TGTGCCAGTAGTATTCTCCAGGGGGGCGGTTTGTTCTTC.

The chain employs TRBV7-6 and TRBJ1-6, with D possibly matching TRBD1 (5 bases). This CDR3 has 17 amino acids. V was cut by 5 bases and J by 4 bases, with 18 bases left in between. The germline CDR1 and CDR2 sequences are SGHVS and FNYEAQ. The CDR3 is CASSEGAGTTYNSPLHF. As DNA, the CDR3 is TGTGCCAGCAGCGAAGGGGCAGGGACCACTTATAATTCACCCCTCCACTTT. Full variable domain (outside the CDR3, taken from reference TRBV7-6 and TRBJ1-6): GAGVSQSPRYKVTKRGQDVALRCDPISGHVSLYWYRQALGQGPEFLTYFNYEAQQDKSGLPNDRFSAERPEGSISTLTIQRTEQRDSAMYRCASSEGAGTTYNSPLHFGNGTRLTVT.

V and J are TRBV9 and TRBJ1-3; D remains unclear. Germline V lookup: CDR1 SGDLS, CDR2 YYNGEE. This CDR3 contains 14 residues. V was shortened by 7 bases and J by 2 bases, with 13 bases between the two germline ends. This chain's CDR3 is CASFCRRAGNTIYF. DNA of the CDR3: TGTGCCAGCTTCTGCCGGCGGGCTGGAAACACCATATATTTT.

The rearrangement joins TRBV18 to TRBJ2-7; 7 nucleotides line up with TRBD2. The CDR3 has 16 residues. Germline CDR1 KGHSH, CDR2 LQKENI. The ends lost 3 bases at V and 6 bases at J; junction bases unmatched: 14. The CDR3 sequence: CASSPLRTREGFEQYF. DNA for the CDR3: TGTGCCAGCTCACCTTTAAGGACAAGGGAGGGGTTCGAGCAGTACTTC. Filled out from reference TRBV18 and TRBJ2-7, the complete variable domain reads NAGVMQNPRHLVRRRGQEARLRCSPMKGHSHVYWYRQLPEEGLKFMVYLQKENIIDESGMPKERFSAEFPKEGPSILRIQQVVRGDSAAYFCASSPLRTREGFEQYFGPGTRLTVT.

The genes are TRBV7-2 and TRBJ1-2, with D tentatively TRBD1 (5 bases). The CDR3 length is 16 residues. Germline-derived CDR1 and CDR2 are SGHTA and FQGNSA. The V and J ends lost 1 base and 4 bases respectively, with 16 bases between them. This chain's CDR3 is CASSLGGAGLAYGYTF. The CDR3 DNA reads TGTGCCAGCAGCTTAGGTGGGGCAGGGCTGGCCTATGGCTACACCTTC. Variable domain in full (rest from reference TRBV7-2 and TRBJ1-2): GAGVSQSPSNKVTEKGKDVELRCDPISGHTALYWYRQSLGQGLEFLIYFQGNSAPDKSGLPSDRFSAERTGGSVSTLTIQRTQQEDSAVYLCASSLGGAGLAYGYTFGSGTRLTVV.

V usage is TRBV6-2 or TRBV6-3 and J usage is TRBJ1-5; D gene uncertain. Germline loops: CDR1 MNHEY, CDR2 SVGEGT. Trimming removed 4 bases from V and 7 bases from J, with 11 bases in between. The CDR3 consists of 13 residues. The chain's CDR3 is CASSSDRRQPQHF. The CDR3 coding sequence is TGTGCCAGCAGTTCGGACCGGCGGCAGCCCCAGCATTTT.

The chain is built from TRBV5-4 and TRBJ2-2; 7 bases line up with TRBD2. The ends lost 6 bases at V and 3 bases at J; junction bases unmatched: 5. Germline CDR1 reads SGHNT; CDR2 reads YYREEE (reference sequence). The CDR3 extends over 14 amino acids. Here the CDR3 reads CASIQSGDTGELFF. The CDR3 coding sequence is TGTGCCAGCATCCAAAGCGGGGACACCGGGGAGCTGTTTTTT. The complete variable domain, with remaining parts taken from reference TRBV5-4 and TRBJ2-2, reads ETGVTQSPTHLIKTRGQQVTLRCSSQSGHNTVSWYQQALGQGPQFIFQYYREEENGRGNFPPRFSGLQFPNYSSELNVNALELDDSALYLCASIQSGDTGELFFGEGSRLTVL.

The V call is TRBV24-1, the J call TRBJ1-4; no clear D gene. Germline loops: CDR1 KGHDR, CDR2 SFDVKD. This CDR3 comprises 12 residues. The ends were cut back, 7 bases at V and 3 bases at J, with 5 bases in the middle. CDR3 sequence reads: CATSDPNEKLFF. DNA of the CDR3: TGTGCCACCAGCGATCCTAATGAAAAACTGTTTTTT.

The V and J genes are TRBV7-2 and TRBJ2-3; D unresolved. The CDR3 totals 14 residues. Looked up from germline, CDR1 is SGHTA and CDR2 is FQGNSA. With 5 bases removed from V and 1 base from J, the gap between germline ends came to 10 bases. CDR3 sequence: CASSPQRGTDTQYF. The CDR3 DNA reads TGTGCCAGCAGCCCCCAGAGAGGCACAGATACGCAGTATTTT.